These 3 T cell receptor beta chains were all obtained from the same sample, sequenced in a study of beta chain features in type 1 diabetes. Study outcomes and limitations: A moderate, significant TCRB CDR3 shortening appeared in type 1 diabetes across four CD4+ subsets.

The sequenced template was cDNA made from the entire isolated RNA. Profiled with immunoSEQ multiplex PCR; TCRdb holds only in-frame clones, not every one. The sample has around 710,000 clones; approximately 13% are singletons. These receptors' antigens are unknown. Sample: naive CD4+ T cells from blood. The source of these receptors is a man under 40 with type 1 diabetes.

This rearrangement joins TRBV2 to TRBJ1-3; D might be TRBD1 (6 bases). The CDR3 extends over 15 amino acids. The germline gives CDR1 SNHLY, CDR2 FYNNEI. The germline V and J ends were trimmed by 5 bases and 2 bases, with 13 bases remaining between them. The CDR3 here is CASSTQGNTGNTIYF. The DNA of the CDR3 is TGTGCCAGCAGTACCCAGGGGAACACTGGAAACACCATATATTTT.

The chain is built from TRBV5-6 and TRBJ2-5; TRBD2 agrees at 11 bases. The junction had 5 bases not matched to a gene; V was cut back by 8 bases and J by 2 bases. From germline, CDR1 is SGHDT and CDR2 YYEEEE. This CDR3 comprises 14 residues. CDR3 region: CASLTSGIQETQYF. DNA for the CDR3: TGTGCCAGTCTGACTAGCGGGATACAAGAGACCCAGTACTTC.

This chain joins TRBV30 and TRBJ1-6; 7 nucleotides line up with TRBD1. The CDR3 runs to 15 residues. Germline-derived CDR1 and CDR2 are GTSNPN and SVGIG (reference sequence). The V and J ends lost 5 bases and 7 bases, in that order; junction bases with no gene match: 11. CDR3 nucleotide sequence: TGTGCCTGGTCCCAACAGGGGCGGTGGAATTCACCCCTCCACTTT. It encodes CAWSQQGRWNSPLHF. The full variable domain, its missing parts supplied by reference TRBV30 and TRBJ1-6, is SQTIHQWPATLVQPVGSPLSLECTVEGTSNPNLYWYRQAAGRGLQLLFYSVGIGQISSEVPQNLSASRPQDRQFILSSKKLLLSDSGFYLCAWSQQGRWNSPLHFGNGTRLTVT.